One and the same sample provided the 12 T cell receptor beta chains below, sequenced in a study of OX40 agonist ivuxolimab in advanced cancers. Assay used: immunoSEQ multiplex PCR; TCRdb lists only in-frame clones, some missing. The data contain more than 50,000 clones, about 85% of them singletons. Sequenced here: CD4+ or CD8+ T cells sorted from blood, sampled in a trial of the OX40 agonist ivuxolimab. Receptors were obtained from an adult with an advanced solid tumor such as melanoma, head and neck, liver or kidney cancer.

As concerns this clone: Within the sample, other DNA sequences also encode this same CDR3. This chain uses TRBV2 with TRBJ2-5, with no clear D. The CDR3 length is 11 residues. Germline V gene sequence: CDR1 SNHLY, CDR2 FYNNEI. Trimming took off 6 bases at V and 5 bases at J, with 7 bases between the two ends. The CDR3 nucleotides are TGTGCCAGCAGCACCCAGGAGACCCAGTACTTC. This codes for CASSTQETQYF.

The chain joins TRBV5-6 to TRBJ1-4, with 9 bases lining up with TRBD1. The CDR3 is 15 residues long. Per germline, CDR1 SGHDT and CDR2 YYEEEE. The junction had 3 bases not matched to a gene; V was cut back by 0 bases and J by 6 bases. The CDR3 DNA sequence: TGTGCCAGCAGCTTGGTGGGACAGGGTGATGAAAAACTGTTTTTT. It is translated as CASSLVGQGDEKLFF.

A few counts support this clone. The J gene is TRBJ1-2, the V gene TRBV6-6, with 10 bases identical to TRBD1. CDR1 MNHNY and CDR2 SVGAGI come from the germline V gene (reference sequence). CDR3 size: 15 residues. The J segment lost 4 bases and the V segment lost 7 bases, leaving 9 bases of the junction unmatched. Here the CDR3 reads CASIHSGDRGYGYTF. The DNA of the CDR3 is TGTGCCAGCATTCACAGTGGGGACAGGGGCTATGGCTACACCTTC.

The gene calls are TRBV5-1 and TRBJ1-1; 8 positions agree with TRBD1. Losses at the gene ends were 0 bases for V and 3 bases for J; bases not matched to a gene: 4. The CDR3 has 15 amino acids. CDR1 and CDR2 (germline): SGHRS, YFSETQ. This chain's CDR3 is CASSLGDRRHTEAFF. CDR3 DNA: TGCGCCAGCAGCTTGGGGGACAGGAGACACACTGAAGCTTTCTTT.

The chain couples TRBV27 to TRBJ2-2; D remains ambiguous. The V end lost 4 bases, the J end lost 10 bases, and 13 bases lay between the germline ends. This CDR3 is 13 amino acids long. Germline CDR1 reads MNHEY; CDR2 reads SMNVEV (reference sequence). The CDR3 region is CASSSSPFLELFF. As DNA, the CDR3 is TGTGCCAGCAGTTCCTCTCCCTTCTTGGAGCTGTTTTTT.

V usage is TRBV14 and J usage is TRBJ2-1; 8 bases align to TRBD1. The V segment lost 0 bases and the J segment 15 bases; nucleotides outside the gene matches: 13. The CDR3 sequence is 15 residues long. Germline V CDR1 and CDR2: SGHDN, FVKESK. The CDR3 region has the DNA TGTGCCAGCAGCCAAGAGGCAGGGGGCTATGAGGGACTGTTCTTC. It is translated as CASSQEAGGYEGLFF.

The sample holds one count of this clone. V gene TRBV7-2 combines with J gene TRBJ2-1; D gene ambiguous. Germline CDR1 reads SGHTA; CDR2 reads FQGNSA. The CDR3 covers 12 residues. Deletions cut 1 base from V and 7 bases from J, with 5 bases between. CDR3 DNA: TGTGCCAGCAGCTTAGGGCGAAATGAGCAGTTCTTC. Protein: CASSLGRNEQFF.

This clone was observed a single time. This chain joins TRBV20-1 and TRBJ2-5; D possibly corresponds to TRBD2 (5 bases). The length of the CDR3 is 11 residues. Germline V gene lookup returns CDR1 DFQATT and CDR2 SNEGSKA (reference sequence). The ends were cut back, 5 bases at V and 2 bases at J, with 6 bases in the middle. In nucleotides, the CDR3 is TGCAGTGCTGGACTGCAAGAGACCCAGTACTTC. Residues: CSAGLQETQYF.

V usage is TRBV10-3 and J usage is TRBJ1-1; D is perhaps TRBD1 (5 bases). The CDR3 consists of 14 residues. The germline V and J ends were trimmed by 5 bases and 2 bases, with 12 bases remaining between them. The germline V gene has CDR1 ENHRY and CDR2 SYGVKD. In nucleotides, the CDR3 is TGTGCCATCAGTCAAACAGGAATCAACACTGAAGCTTTCTTT. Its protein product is CAISQTGINTEAFF.

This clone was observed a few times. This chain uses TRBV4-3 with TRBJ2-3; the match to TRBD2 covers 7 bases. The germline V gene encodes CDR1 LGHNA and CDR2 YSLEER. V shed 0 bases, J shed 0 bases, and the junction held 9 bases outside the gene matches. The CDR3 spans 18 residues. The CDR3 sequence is CASSQDYSPGGSTDTQYF. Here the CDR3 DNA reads TGCGCCAGCAGCCAAGATTATTCTCCCGGGGGGAGCACAGATACGCAGTATTTT.

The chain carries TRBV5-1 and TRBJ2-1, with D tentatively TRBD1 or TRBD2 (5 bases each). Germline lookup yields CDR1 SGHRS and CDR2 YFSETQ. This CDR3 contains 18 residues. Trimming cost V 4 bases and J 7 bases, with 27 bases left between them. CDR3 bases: TGCGCCAGCAGCCTGAGGGGAGCTTGGCGTCAGGTAGGGAATGAGCAGTTCTTC. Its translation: CASSLRGAWRQVGNEQFF.

This CDR3 reads CASSLGQLNYGYTF. CDR3 nucleotides: TGTGCCAGCAGCTTAGGGCAGCTCAACTATGGCTACACCTTC. V and J are TRBV7-9 and TRBJ1-2; no clear D gene. Germline V CDR1 and CDR2: SEHNR, FQNEAQ (reference sequence). V was shortened by 1 base and J by 2 bases, with 8 bases between the two germline ends. The CDR3 is 14 amino acids.